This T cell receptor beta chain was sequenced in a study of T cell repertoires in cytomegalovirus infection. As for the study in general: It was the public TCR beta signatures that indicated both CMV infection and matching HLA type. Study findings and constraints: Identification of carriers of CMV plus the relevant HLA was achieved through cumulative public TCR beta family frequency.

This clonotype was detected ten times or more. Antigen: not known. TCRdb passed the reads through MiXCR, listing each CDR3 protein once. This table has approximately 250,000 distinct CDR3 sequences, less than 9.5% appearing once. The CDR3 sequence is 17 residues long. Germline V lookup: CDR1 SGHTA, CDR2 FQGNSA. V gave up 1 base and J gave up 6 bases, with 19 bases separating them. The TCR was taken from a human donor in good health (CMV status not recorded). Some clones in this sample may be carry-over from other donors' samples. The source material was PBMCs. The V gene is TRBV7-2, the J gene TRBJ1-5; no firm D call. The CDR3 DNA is TGTGCCAGCAGCTTAGGGGAACAAGATCGTATTAGTCAGCCCCAGCATTTT. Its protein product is CASSLGEQDRISQPQHF.